The rows below give T cell receptor beta chains drawn from one sample of a study of T cells in Graves' hyperthyroidism and ophthalmopathy. Each CDR3 protein gets one entry after TCRdb re-called the multiplex PCR reads with MiXCR. The sample yields 560,000 or so distinct CDR3 sequences, nearly 20% seen once. Sequences were obtained from blood. These receptors were collected from a man aged 35 to 55 with Graves' ophthalmopathy. Both conserved end residues are part of each CDR3. Each record gives: J gene, V gene, D gene, clone size, CDR3 DNA, CDR3 protein. D genes are given only for firm matches. Clone size is shown for a subset of rows, as once, few, many or a class of expanded clone.

J gene: TRBJ2-5; V gene: TRBV4-2; D gene: .; clone size: .; CDR3 DNA: TGTGCCAGCAGCCAAGTGGGGTTAAGCTCAGAGACCCAGTACTTC; CDR3 protein: CASSQVGLSSETQYF
J gene: TRBJ2-7; V gene: TRBV20-1; D gene: TRBD2; clone size: .; CDR3 DNA: TGCAGTGCTAGGACTAGCGGGAGCGGGCAGTACTTC; CDR3 protein: CSARTSGSGQYF
J gene: TRBJ2-5; V gene: TRBV20-1; D gene: TRBD1; clone size: few; CDR3 DNA: TGCAGTGCCCCCTCGGGACAGATTTCGCACTTC; CDR3 protein: CSAPSGQISHF
J gene: TRBJ1-4; V gene: TRBV5-1; D gene: .; clone size: many; CDR3 DNA: TGCGCCAGCAGCTTGGCCGGGGGGGATTTGGAAAAACTGTTTTTT; CDR3 protein: CASSLAGGDLEKLFF
J gene: TRBJ2-7; V gene: TRBV6-1; D gene: .; clone size: .; CDR3 DNA: TGTGCCAGCAGTTCCGGGACCAACGTCAAGGAGCAGTACTTC; CDR3 protein: CASSSGTNVKEQYF
J gene: TRBJ2-2; V gene: TRBV4-1; D gene: TRBD2; clone size: few; CDR3 DNA: TGCGCCAGCAGCAAAGAGGGGCTTAGCGGGGGGTCCGGGGAGCTGTTTTTT; CDR3 protein: CASSKEGLSGGSGELFF
J gene: TRBJ1-2; V gene: TRBV9; D gene: .; clone size: many; CDR3 DNA: TGTGCCAGCAGCGTGCCACCGGACGGCAGCTATGGCTACACCTTC; CDR3 protein: CASSVPPDGSYGYTF
J gene: TRBJ1-3; V gene: TRBV20-1; D gene: .; clone size: .; CDR3 DNA: TGCAGTGCCGGTCTCAACTCTGGAAACACCATATATTTT; CDR3 protein: CSAGLNSGNTIYF
J gene: TRBJ2-5; V gene: TRBV9; D gene: TRBD1; clone size: few; CDR3 DNA: TGTGCCAGCAGCGTGGGGGACAGGGGGAGAGAGACCCAGTACTTC; CDR3 protein: CASSVGDRGRETQYF
J gene: TRBJ1-5; V gene: TRBV7-2; D gene: TRBD1; clone size: few; CDR3 DNA: TGTGCCAGCAGCTTACGACAGGGGCGCAATCAGCCCCAGCATTTT; CDR3 protein: CASSLRQGRNQPQHF
J gene: TRBJ2-7; V gene: TRBV20-1; D gene: .; clone size: .; CDR3 DNA: TGCAGCGCCCAGCCGGACCCCTACGAGCAGTACTTC; CDR3 protein: CSAQPDPYEQYF
J gene: TRBJ1-2; V gene: TRBV6-5; D gene: TRBD1; clone size: few; CDR3 DNA: TGTGCCAGCAGTTACCAACCGGACAGGGCCTATGGCTACACCTTC; CDR3 protein: CASSYQPDRAYGYTF
J gene: TRBJ1-2; V gene: TRBV6-1; D gene: TRBD1; clone size: .; CDR3 DNA: TGTGCCAACAGGGGAGGATGGCTAGGACATAGGCAGGTCCGTGGCTACACCTTC; CDR3 protein: CANRGGWLGHRQVRGYTF
J gene: TRBJ1-1; V gene: TRBV19; D gene: .; clone size: few; CDR3 DNA: TGTGCCAGTAGTATGGGGATGGGAGTGAACACTGAAGCTTTCTTT; CDR3 protein: CASSMGMGVNTEAFF
J gene: TRBJ2-3; V gene: TRBV27; D gene: TRBD1; clone size: many; CDR3 DNA: TGTGCCAGCAGTTGGACCGGGACAGGGAGATCGAATGTAGATACGCAGTATTTT; CDR3 protein: CASSWTGTGRSNVDTQYF
J gene: TRBJ2-5; V gene: TRBV2; D gene: .; clone size: many; CDR3 DNA: TGTGCCAGTACGGGGGTGGGGGAGACCCAGTACTTC; CDR3 protein: CASTGVGETQYF
J gene: TRBJ1-6; V gene: TRBV20-1; D gene: .; clone size: few; CDR3 DNA: TGCAGTGCTAGAGATAGTCAGGGCGCAGGCTATAATTCACCCCTCCACTTT; CDR3 protein: CSARDSQGAGYNSPLHF
J gene: TRBJ2-7; V gene: TRBV4-2; D gene: .; clone size: few; CDR3 DNA: TGTGCCAGCAGCTCACCCCAGGGGTACGAGCAGTACTTC; CDR3 protein: CASSSPQGYEQYF
J gene: TRBJ1-3; V gene: TRBV3-1; D gene: .; clone size: few; CDR3 DNA: TGTGCCAGCAGCCAAGGAAGGGGCGTCTCTGGAAACACCATATATTTT; CDR3 protein: CASSQGRGVSGNTIYF
J gene: TRBJ2-5; V gene: TRBV2; D gene: .; clone size: many; CDR3 DNA: TGTGCCAGCAGGGACCCCGGGACAAGCACCGTCGAGACCCAGTACTTC; CDR3 protein: CASRDPGTSTVETQYF
J gene: TRBJ1-2; V gene: TRBV29-1; D gene: .; clone size: few; CDR3 DNA: TGCAGCGTTGGTAAAGGGGACAACTATGGCTACACCTTC; CDR3 protein: CSVGKGDNYGYTF
J gene: TRBJ2-1; V gene: TRBV11-2; D gene: TRBD2; clone size: many; CDR3 DNA: TGTGCCAGCGGATACCCCCCTACCGGGACTAGCGGGAGAGATGAGCAGTTCTTC; CDR3 protein: CASGYPPTGTSGRDEQFF